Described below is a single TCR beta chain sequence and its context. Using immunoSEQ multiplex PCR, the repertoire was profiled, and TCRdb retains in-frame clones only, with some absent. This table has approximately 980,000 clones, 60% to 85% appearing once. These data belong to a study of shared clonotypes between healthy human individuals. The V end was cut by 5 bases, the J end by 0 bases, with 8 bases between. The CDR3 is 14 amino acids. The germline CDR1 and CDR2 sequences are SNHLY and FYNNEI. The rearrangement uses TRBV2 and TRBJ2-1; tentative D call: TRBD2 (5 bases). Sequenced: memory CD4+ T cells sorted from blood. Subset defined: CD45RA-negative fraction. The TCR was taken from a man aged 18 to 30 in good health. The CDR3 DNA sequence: TGTGCCAGCAGTAGGCGGGTCTCCTACAATGAGCAGTTCTTC. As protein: CASSRRVSYNEQFF.